Below, one T cell receptor (beta chain) is given with its context. Its specificity is not known. The source of the sample is a study of beta chain features in type 1 diabetes. At the level of the study: Regarding age, gender and cell yields, patients proved similar to healthy donors.

Sorted CD4+ subsets: naive, central memory, regulatory, stem cell-like memory (CD45RO/CCR7/CD25/CD127/CD95/CD27 panel). All sorted populations exceeded 95% purity. Reverse transcribing all isolated RNA meant expressed TCRB transcripts were sequenced. TCRdb keeps only in-frame clones here, not all; method: immunoSEQ multiplex PCR. The data show 150,000 to 200,000 clones, roughly 8% seen once. General observations from the study: There was no resolution here of whether HLA type influences TCRB rearrangement. When Type 1 diabetes patients were examined, their TCRB CDR3s proved moderately but significantly shorter in all four CD4+ subsets.

Sequencing input: central memory CD4+ T cells from blood. This receptor was identified in a woman aged 18-29 years with type 1 diabetes.

Here the CDR3 DNA reads TGTGCCAGTGGACAGGGGATGTTGGGGGAGACCCAGTACTTC. Amino acids: CASGQGMLGETQYF. The chain links TRBV19 to TRBJ2-5, with 9 bases aligning to TRBD1. This CDR3 has 14 residues. V dropped 8 bases and J dropped 5; count of bases not matched to a gene: 9. The germline V gene encodes CDR1 LNHDA and CDR2 SQIVND (reference sequence).